The T cell receptor beta chain under discussion was sequenced for a study of blood T cell repertoires in COVID-19. Study context: Samples came from the United States, Italy and Spain, spanning acute and convalescent COVID-19. PBMCs, B-cell-depleted T cells, or T cells provided the cDNA or gDNA that made up the material.

The repertoire was sequenced with immunoSEQ multiplex PCR; TCRdb's copy has only in-frame clones and lacks some. This table has roughly 340,000 clones, 75% to 90% appearing once. The CDR3 length is 16 residues. Germline lookup yields CDR1 LNHDA and CDR2 SQIVND (reference sequence). Trimming cost V 5 bases and J 0 bases; bases outside gene matches: 3. The V call is TRBV19, the J call TRBJ2-1; 11 positions match TRBD2. This sequence originates from a woman aged 50 to 60 with COVID-19, enrolled during active disease. Sequenced sample: peripheral blood. In nucleotides, the CDR3 is TGTGCCAGTAGTGATAGCGGGAGGGGCTCCTACAATGAGCAGTTCTTC. Protein product: CASSDSGRGSYNEQFF.